These 14 T cell receptor beta chains originate from one sample sequenced in a study of T cell responses to AZD1222 COVID-19 vaccine. Sequencing used immunoSEQ multiplex PCR; TCRdb keeps in-frame clones, though not all of them. The sample records approximately 150,000 clones, about 89% being singletons. Sequenced here: peripheral blood, sampled 28 days after the second dose of the MenACWY control vaccine. The receptors derive from an adult who received the MenACWY meningococcal vaccine as a control.

The chain carries TRBV7-8 and TRBJ1-3; maybe TRBD1 (5 bases). This CDR3 is 15 amino acids long. V lost 5 bases and J lost 2, with 13 bases in between. In germline, CDR1 is SGHVS, CDR2 FQNEAQ. For the CDR3, the DNA is TGTGCCAGCAGCCTAACCGGGACCGCTGGAAACACCATATATTTT. Amino acids: CASSLTGTAGNTIYF. Full variable domain (missing parts from reference TRBV7-8 and TRBJ1-3): GAGVSQSPRYKVAKRGQDVALRCDPISGHVSLFWYQQALGQGPEFLTYFQNEAQLDKSGLPSDRFFAERPEGSVSTLKIQRTQQEDSAVYLCASSLTGTAGNTIYFGEGSWLTVV.

The gene calls are TRBV12-3 or TRBV12-4 and TRBJ1-2; D is unresolved. CDR3 size: 11 residues. Deletions cut 0 bases from V and 8 bases from J, with 4 bases between. DNA of the CDR3: TGTGCCAGCAGTTTAGCGGGGGGCTACACCTTC. It is translated as CASSLAGGYTF.

The genes are TRBV5-1 and TRBJ2-2, with TRBD2 identical over 13 bases. The CDR3 is 15 residues long. J gave up 5 bases and V 4 bases, and 2 bases lay outside the gene matches. Germline V gives CDR1 SGHRS, CDR2 YFSETQ. CDR3 amino acids: CASSAGLAGTGELFF. Here the CDR3 DNA reads TGCGCCAGCAGCGCGGGACTAGCGGGAACCGGGGAGCTGTTTTTT.

The chain is built from TRBV27 and TRBJ1-2; 7 bases agree with TRBD1. The V and J ends lost 6 bases and 8 bases, in that order; junction bases with no gene match: 6. The V gene's germline CDR1 is MNHEY and CDR2 SMNVEV (reference sequence). The CDR3 is made up of 12 amino acids. The CDR3 here is CASRTTGRGYTF. In DNA form, the CDR3 reads TGTGCCAGCAGAACGACAGGGAGAGGCTACACCTTC.

J is TRBJ2-2 and V is TRBV6-5, with 13 bases fitting TRBD2. Germline assignment: CDR1 MNHEY and CDR2 SVGAGI. The CDR3 covers 14 residues. The ends lost 6 bases at V and 6 bases at J; junction bases unmatched: 1. The CDR3: CASSTSGGAGELFF. CDR3 coding DNA: TGTGCCAGCAGCACTAGCGGGGGGGCCGGGGAGCTGTTTTTT.

The chain couples TRBV7-3 to TRBJ2-2; the D is unclear. The CDR3 runs 13 residues. Looked up from germline, CDR1 is SGHTA and CDR2 is FQGTGA. The V gene lost 8 bases and the J gene lost 7 bases, with 14 bases spanning the gap. CDR3 loop: CASCDRMGGELFF. CDR3 DNA sequence: TGTGCCAGCTGTGATCGGATGGGCGGGGAGCTGTTTTTT.

The chain joins TRBV3-1 (or the pseudogene TRBV3-2) to TRBJ2-3, with D possibly being TRBD2 (5 bases). The V end lost 0 bases, the J end lost 0 bases, and 13 bases lay between the germline ends. Germline CDR1 and CDR2: LGHDT and YNNKEL (reference sequence). This CDR3 is 17 amino acids long. CDR3 DNA: TGTGCCAGCAGCCAAGATATTGGACTGGGGAGCACAGATACGCAGTATTTT. This sequence encodes CASSQDIGLGSTDTQYF.

The chain uses TRBV28 and TRBJ1-5; unclear D gene. V gave up 8 bases and J gave up 7 bases, with 15 bases separating them. Germline CDR1 is MDHEN and CDR2 is SYDVKM. This CDR3 region has 13 residues. The CDR3 coding sequence is TGTGCCAGCTCTTGGCGCGGTTCCCAGCCCCAGCATTTT. Protein product: CASSWRGSQPQHF.

The gene calls are TRBV10-3 and TRBJ2-2; D call uncertain. Germline V gene sequence: CDR1 ENHRY, CDR2 SYGVKD. The CDR3 runs 19 residues. V was cut by 7 bases and J by 3 bases, with 27 bases left in between. The CDR3 region has the DNA TGTGCCATCAATCCAGACCCCACCCGGTCCAGAAAGGACACCGGGGAGCTGTTTTTT. It codes for CAINPDPTRSRKDTGELFF.

The CDR3 here is CASSGQGYNSPLHF. In DNA, the CDR3 is TGTGCCAGTAGCGGACAGGGTTATAATTCACCCCTCCACTTT. The V and J genes are TRBV19 and TRBJ1-6; TRBD1 matches 8 bases. Unmatched junction bases numbered 2, after V lost 6 bases and J lost 4 bases. Germline V CDR1 and CDR2: LNHDA, SQIVND (reference sequence). The CDR3 spans 14 residues.

J is TRBJ1-4 and V is TRBV12-3 or TRBV12-4; perhaps TRBD1 as D (6 bases). The length of the CDR3 is 13 residues. Trimming left V 6 bases short and J 7 bases short, with 12 bases between. The CDR3, as DNA: TGTGCCAGCAGACAGGGAGCATTTGAAAAACTGTTTTTT. It translates to CASRQGAFEKLFF.

This chain joins TRBV6-4 and TRBJ2-5; tentatively, D is TRBD1 or TRBD2 (6 bases each). Trimming removed 3 bases from V and 2 bases from J, with 13 bases in between. From germline, CDR1 is MRHNA and CDR2 SNTAGT. CDR3 length equals 15 residues. For the CDR3, the DNA is TGTGCCAGCAGTGAATCGGCGGGGACACAAGAGACCCAGTACTTC. This codes for CASSESAGTQETQYF.

This chain joins TRBV27 and TRBJ2-7; 9 bases match TRBD1. Losses at the gene ends were 5 bases for V and 3 bases for J; bases not matched to a gene: 8. The CDR3 is 15 amino acids. CDR1 and CDR2 (germline): MNHEY, SMNVEV (reference sequence). CDR3 coding DNA: TGTGCCAGCAGTATACAGGGGGCAGAGAGCTACGAGCAGTACTTC. This codes for CASSIQGAESYEQYF.

V usage is TRBV6-5 and J usage is TRBJ2-5, with a weak D call TRBD2 (6 bases). Trimming pared 6 bases from V and 1 base from J, leaving 12 bases between. Germline CDR1 MNHEY, CDR2 SVGAGI. The CDR3 covers 14 residues. CDR3 loop: CASRTSSLQETQYF. For the CDR3, the DNA is TGTGCCAGCAGAACTAGCTCCCTCCAAGAGACCCAGTACTTC.